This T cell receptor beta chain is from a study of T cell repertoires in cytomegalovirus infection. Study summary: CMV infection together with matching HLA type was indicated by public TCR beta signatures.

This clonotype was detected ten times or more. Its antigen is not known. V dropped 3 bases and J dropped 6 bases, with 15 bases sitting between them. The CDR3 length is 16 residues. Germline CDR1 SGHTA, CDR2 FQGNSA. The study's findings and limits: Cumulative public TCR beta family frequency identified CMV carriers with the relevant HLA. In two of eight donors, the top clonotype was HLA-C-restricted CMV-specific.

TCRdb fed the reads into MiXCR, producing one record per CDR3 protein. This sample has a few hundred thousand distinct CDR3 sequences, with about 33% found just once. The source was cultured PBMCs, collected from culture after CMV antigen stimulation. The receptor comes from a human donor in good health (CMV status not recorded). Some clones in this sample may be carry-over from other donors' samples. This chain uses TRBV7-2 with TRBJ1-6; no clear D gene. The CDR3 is CASSFSGGEGNSPLHF. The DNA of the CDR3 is TGTGCCAGCAGCTTCTCCGGCGGGGAGGGTAATTCACCCCTCCACTTT.